This TCR beta chain was identified during a study of PD-1 blockade in classical Hodgkin lymphoma. Exposure to brentuximab vedotin varied, and each patient had relapsed following autologous stem cell transplantation. It was by magnetic negative selection that CD4+ T cells were purified from thawed PBMCs. Best responses fell into complete response, partial response or progressive disease. The data were produced by immunoSEQ multiplex PCR, yet TCRdb's version contains in-frame clones alone and is incomplete. The sample lists 30,000 to 35,000 clones, 90% occurring once. CDR1 is SGHRS, CDR2 YFSETQ, per germline. The V gene lost 0 bases and the J gene lost 1 base, with 12 bases spanning the gap. The CDR3 has 16 amino acids.

The TCR originated in a human donor with classical Hodgkin lymphoma. Sequenced material: CD4+ T cells from blood, taken at baseline. This chain uses TRBV5-1 with TRBJ2-3, with unresolved D. DNA of the CDR3: TGCGCCAGCAGCTTGGGGTTTCAGTTCGGCACAGATACGCAGTATTTT. Translating it yields CASSLGFQFGTDTQYF.